This entry concerns a single TCR beta chain. The CDR3 extends over 14 amino acids. Germline-derived CDR1 and CDR2 are SNHLY and FYNNEI. Germline trimming cut 4 bases from V and 2 bases from J; bases unmatched to any gene: 3. These data belong to a study of blood T cell repertoires in COVID-19. Study background: Samples came from the United States, Italy and Spain, spanning acute and convalescent COVID-19. Sources were T cells, B-cell-depleted T cells, or PBMCs; the material itself was cDNA or gDNA.

In the original workflow: Amplification with reference gene primers provided the estimates of nucleated cell counts. Using immunoSEQ multiplex PCR, the repertoire was profiled, and TCRdb retains in-frame clones only, with some absent. V and J calls and clone size are copied from that table; D and trimming were computed from the DNA. Altogether roughly 150,000 clones are present, approximately 82% being singletons, with the ten largest covering almost 10%. The TCR comes from a woman aged 45-65 years with acute or convalescent COVID-19. The sample comprised peripheral blood. J is TRBJ2-3 and V is TRBV2; 7 nucleotides match TRBD1. CDR3 sequence: CASSGQGLTDTQYF. The CDR3 nucleotides read TGTGCCAGCAGTGGACAGGGCCTCACAGATACGCAGTATTTT. The full variable domain, its missing parts supplied by reference TRBV2 and TRBJ2-3, is EPEVTQTPSHQVTQMGQEVILRCVPISNHLYFYWYRQILGQKVEFLVSFYNNEISEKSEIFDDQFSVERPDGSNFTLKIRSTKLEDSAMYFCASSGQGLTDTQYFGPGTRLTVL.